A single sample gave rise to the 28 T cell receptor beta chains below, sequenced in a study of vaccination and CD4 T cells after COVID-19. Documented treatment: approximately 10-day PBMC culture with coronavirus spike peptide pools or control peptides (ViraFEST assay). At the Johns Hopkins FTIC core, DNA taken from cultured CD4+ T cells was sequenced by way of the Oncomine TCR Beta short-read assay. TCRdb recomputed calls from the PCR reads with MiXCR, one row per CDR3 protein. The data show 15,000 to 20,000 distinct CDR3 sequences, 50% to 60% seen once. For these receptors, no antigen is known. Sequenced material: CD4+ T cells from blood, cultured in vitro, taken before SARS-CoV-2 vaccination. These receptors originate from a human donor who had recovered from COVID-19.

The chain joins TRBV24-1 to TRBJ2-5; 12 nucleotides agree with TRBD2. The CDR3 loop spans 16 amino acids. The germline V gene has CDR1 KGHDR and CDR2 SFDVKD. V was pared by 3 bases and J by 5 bases, with 6 bases of the junction left unmatched. CDR3 protein: CATSDPTSGRTETQYF. The CDR3 DNA sequence: TGTGCCACCAGTGATCCTACTAGCGGGAGGACTGAGACCCAGTACTTC.

The sample holds one count of this clonotype. This chain uses TRBV7-2 with TRBJ2-5; 7 positions match TRBD1. The CDR3 extends over 15 amino acids. The germline V gene encodes CDR1 SGHTA and CDR2 FQGNSA. J was trimmed by 2 bases and V by 5 bases; bases with no gene match: 8. The CDR3 is CASSPTRDRQETQYF. In DNA form, the CDR3 reads TGTGCCAGCAGCCCCACCCGGGACAGACAAGAGACCCAGTACTTC.

This clonotype was seen just once. The chain couples TRBV20-1 to TRBJ2-1; 8 bases match TRBD2. Germline V lookup: CDR1 DFQATT, CDR2 SNEGSKA (reference sequence). V lost 5 bases, J lost 10 bases, and 1 base stayed unmatched. The CDR3 covers 10 residues. CDR3 in DNA: TGCAGTGCTCGGGGGGGGGAGCAGTTCTTC. Translated: CSARGGEQFF.

The V call is TRBV15, the J call TRBJ1-2; D remains ambiguous. CDR1 and CDR2 (germline): LNHNV, YYDKDF (reference sequence). CDR3 size: 13 residues. V was trimmed by 5 bases and J by 4 bases, leaving 11 bases between them. Here the CDR3 DNA reads TGTGCCACCAGCCGCGGGCCTCTCTATGGCTACACCTTC. Translation gives CATSRGPLYGYTF.

The chain uses TRBV6-1 and TRBJ2-5; D remains unclear. The CDR3 is 12 amino acids. V was clipped by 5 bases and J by 4 bases, with 8 bases between them. CDR1 is MNHNS, CDR2 SASEGT, per germline. The CDR3 reads CASSPRGETQYF. CDR3 DNA sequence: TGTGCCAGCAGTCCTCGCGGAGAGACCCAGTACTTC.

The count of this clonotype is one. The chain carries TRBV30 and TRBJ1-6; TRBD1 matches 8 bases. Germline V gives CDR1 GTSNPN, CDR2 SVGIG (reference sequence). CDR3 length equals 16 residues. The trim removed 3 bases at V and 7 bases at J, leaving 11 bases unmatched. CDR3 loop: CAWRAPGGWKNSPLHF. CDR3 in DNA: TGTGCCTGGAGAGCTCCAGGGGGCTGGAAAAATTCACCCCTCCACTTT.

This clonotype was counted between two and nine times. V gene TRBV7-9 combines with J gene TRBJ2-5; D remains unclear. The CDR3 loop spans 12 amino acids. The germline V gene encodes CDR1 SEHNR and CDR2 FQNEAQ (reference sequence). The V end was cut by 2 bases, the J end by 4 bases, with 5 bases between. In nucleotides, the CDR3 is TGTGCCAGCAGCTTATGGGGAGAGACCCAGTACTTC. Its protein is CASSLWGETQYF.

The table lists this clonotype with a count of one. The rearrangement joins TRBV18 to TRBJ1-1; D is undetermined. V was pared by 4 bases and J by 5 bases, with 11 bases between. CDR3 length: 13 amino acids. Germline V gene lookup returns CDR1 KGHSH and CDR2 LQKENI. CDR3 region: CASSLSERTEAFF. CDR3 coding DNA: TGTGCCAGCTCACTATCAGAGCGGACTGAAGCTTTCTTT.

The chain recombines TRBV6-2 or TRBV6-3 with TRBJ2-6; D remains ambiguous. This CDR3 comprises 11 residues. Germline V gene sequence: CDR1 MNHEY, CDR2 SVGEGT. Trimming shortened V by 4 bases and J by 9 bases, and 4 bases separated the two germline ends. The CDR3 sequence: CASSFDNVLTF. CDR3 nucleotide sequence: TGTGCCAGCAGTTTTGACAACGTCCTGACTTTC.

V is TRBV25-1 and J is TRBJ2-3, with unresolved D. CDR3 size: 14 residues. CDR1 is MGHDK, CDR2 SYGVNS, per germline. V was trimmed by 5 bases and J by 4 bases, leaving 13 bases between them. The DNA of the CDR3 is TGTGCCAGCAGTCGAGAAGGGATATCAGATACGCAGTATTTT. The encoded protein is CASSREGISDTQYF.

This chain links TRBV19 with TRBJ2-7; maybe TRBD1 (6 bases). Germline lookup yields CDR1 LNHDA and CDR2 SQIVND (reference sequence). With 10 bases removed from V and 2 bases from J, the gap between germline ends came to 12 bases. The CDR3 contains 12 residues. CDR3 protein: CATRDNTYEQYF. CDR3 DNA sequence: TGTGCCACCCGGGACAACACCTACGAGCAGTACTTC.

This clonotype was observed a handful of times. The CDR3 region has the DNA TGTGCCAGCAGTTACCGAGAAGAGACCCAGTACTTC. Protein: CASSYREETQYF. J is TRBJ2-5 and V is TRBV6-5, with D uncertain. The V end lost 2 bases, the J end lost 3 bases, and 4 bases lay between the germline ends. The CDR3 spans 12 residues. CDR1 is MNHEY, CDR2 SVGAGI, per germline.

The chain joins TRBV7-2 to TRBJ2-3; D remains unclear. Germline CDR1 SGHTA, CDR2 FQGNSA. The CDR3 runs to 15 residues. Trimming left V 0 bases short and J 2 bases short, with 9 bases between. In DNA, the CDR3 is TGTGCCAGCAGCTTAGCAGGAGTCGCCACAGATACGCAGTATTTT. It translates to CASSLAGVATDTQYF.

The chain combines TRBV2 with TRBJ1-6; TRBD1 aligns across 8 bases. CDR1 and CDR2 (germline): SNHLY, FYNNEI. The CDR3 covers 13 residues. V was clipped by 7 bases and J by 7 bases; unmatched bases: 3. CDR3 nucleotides: TGTGCCAGCAAAGGACAGGGCAATTCACCCCTCCACTTT. Protein product: CASKGQGNSPLHF.

This clonotype was found a few times. The chain recombines TRBV6-5 with TRBJ1-2; D remains unclear. V was clipped by 4 bases and J by 2 bases, with 5 bases between them. Germline V gene data show CDR1 as MNHEY and CDR2 as SVGAGI. CDR3 length: 12 residues. The CDR3 DNA reads TGTGCCAGCAGTTCCAACAACTATGGCTACACCTTC. Protein sequence: CASSSNNYGYTF.

This clonotype was detected only a few times. The rearrangement uses TRBV7-9 and TRBJ1-3; D not resolved. CDR1 and CDR2 from the germline V gene are SEHNR and FQNEAQ (reference sequence). The CDR3 is 18 amino acids. The germline V and J ends were trimmed by 4 bases and 4 bases, with 23 bases remaining between them. The CDR3 sequence is CASSSQPPGREGGNTIYF. The CDR3 bases are TGTGCCAGCAGCTCCCAACCCCCCGGACGTGAAGGGGGAAACACCATATATTTT.

The chain joins TRBV5-1 to TRBJ1-1, with a possible D match to TRBD1 (6 bases). Trimming removed 0 bases from V and 4 bases from J, with 10 bases in between. The germline CDR1 and CDR2 sequences are SGHRS and YFSETQ. The CDR3 is made up of 14 amino acids. In nucleotides, the CDR3 is TGCGCCAGCAGCTTGGCCGGAGGGGGCACTGAAGCTTTCTTT. Its translation: CASSLAGGGTEAFF. Drawing the rest from reference TRBV5-1 and TRBJ1-1, the complete variable domain is KAGVTQTPRYLIKTRGQQVTLSCSPISGHRSVSWYQQTPGQGLQFLFEYFSETQRNKGNFPGRFSGRQFSNSRSEMNVSTLELGDSALYLCASSLAGGGTEAFFGQGTRLTVV.

The count of this clonotype is one. V usage is TRBV28 and J usage is TRBJ1-5; TRBD1 matches at 7 bases. Trimming removed 5 bases from V and 7 bases from J; junction bases left unmatched: 11. CDR1 and CDR2 from the germline V gene are MDHEN and SYDVKM. The CDR3 consists of 15 residues. The CDR3 sequence: CASSPSDRTPQPQHF. The CDR3 DNA sequence: TGTGCCAGCAGTCCCTCGGACAGGACCCCACAGCCCCAGCATTTT.

This chain uses TRBV27 with TRBJ2-2; TRBD2 agrees at 14 bases. Germline loops: CDR1 MNHEY, CDR2 SMNVEV (reference sequence). J gave up 4 bases and V 5 bases, and 12 bases lay outside the gene matches. The CDR3 has 19 amino acids. The DNA of the CDR3 is TGTGCCAGCAGTCGACTAGCGGGAGGGCAGCGGGGGGGCACCGGGGAGCTGTTTTTT. Amino acid sequence: CASSRLAGGQRGGTGELFF.

V usage is TRBV6-5 and J usage is TRBJ1-5, with D hard to call. This CDR3 comprises 17 residues. CDR1 is MNHEY, CDR2 SVGAGI, per germline. V lost 4 bases to trimming and J lost 5 bases, with 21 bases between them. CDR3: CASSSTRAGGFDQPQHF. The CDR3 DNA follows: TGTGCCAGCAGTTCCACCCGCGCCGGAGGTTTCGATCAGCCCCAGCATTTT.

This clonotype has more than one count but fewer than ten. The rearrangement uses TRBV19 and TRBJ1-5, with a tentative D call TRBD1 (6 bases). V lost 6 bases to trimming and J lost 4 bases, with 10 bases between them. The CDR3 loop spans 13 amino acids. Germline assignment: CDR1 LNHDA and CDR2 SQIVND (reference sequence). This chain's CDR3 is CASSQQGNQPQHF. The CDR3 DNA sequence: TGTGCCAGTAGCCAACAGGGAAATCAGCCCCAGCATTTT.

Only a few counts were recorded for this clonotype. This chain connects TRBV7-6 to TRBJ2-2; the D gene is possibly TRBD1 (6 bases). The CDR3 length is 15 residues. V was pared by 6 bases and J by 4 bases, with 15 bases between. CDR1 SGHVS and CDR2 FNYEAQ come from the germline V gene. CDR3 bases: TGTGCCAGCAGGCCCTCACAGGGAACCACCGGGGAGCTGTTTTTT. This sequence encodes CASRPSQGTTGELFF.

This clonotype was counted a single time. The chain links TRBV5-3 to TRBJ1-1, with TRBD1 as a possible D gene (5 bases). TRBV5-3 is an ORF; its function is uncertain. CDR3 length: 14 amino acids. Trimming stripped 6 bases from V and 2 bases from J, with 14 bases between. CDR3 coding DNA: TGTGCCAGAACCAACCCGGGGGTCAACACTGAAGCTTTCTTT. The encoded protein is CARTNPGVNTEAFF.

This clonotype was recorded only once. The gene calls are TRBV6-1 and TRBJ1-1; D may be TRBD1 (5 bases). V gave up 5 bases and J gave up 5 bases, with 15 bases separating them. CDR1 and CDR2 (germline): MNHNS, SASEGT. This CDR3 is built from 14 residues. Written as DNA, the CDR3 is TGTGCCAGCAGTCAAATCACGGGGGAAACTGAAGCTTTCTTT. Protein sequence: CASSQITGETEAFF.

The genes are TRBV27 and TRBJ2-7; the match to TRBD2 covers 13 bases. Germline CDR1 is MNHEY and CDR2 is SMNVEV (reference sequence). The CDR3 is 14 amino acids. The trim removed 8 bases at V and 4 bases at J, leaving 5 bases unmatched. The CDR3 region is CASGKGLAGYEQYF. The CDR3, as DNA: TGTGCCAGCGGAAAGGGACTAGCGGGGTACGAGCAGTACTTC.

The chain employs TRBV10-3 and TRBJ1-1; possibly TRBD1 for D (5 bases). In germline, CDR1 is ENHRY, CDR2 SYGVKD. The CDR3 is 14 amino acids. Trimming shortened V by 0 bases and J by 5 bases, and 10 bases separated the two germline ends. This CDR3 reads CAISESRGGTEAFF. As DNA, the CDR3 is TGTGCCATCAGTGAGTCTAGGGGAGGTACTGAAGCTTTCTTT.

This chain uses TRBV19 with TRBJ2-7; D tentatively reads TRBD1 or TRBD2 (5 bases each). The CDR3 totals 14 residues. Trimming pared 3 bases from V and 0 bases from J, leaving 9 bases between. Germline V lookup: CDR1 LNHDA, CDR2 SQIVND (reference sequence). In DNA, the CDR3 is TGTGCCAGTAGTATCCGAGGGGCCTCCTACGAGCAGTACTTC. Residues: CASSIRGASYEQYF.

V usage is TRBV7-2 and J usage is TRBJ2-5; 9 bases are a match to TRBD1. The trim removed 1 base at V and 5 bases at J, leaving 5 bases unmatched. The germline V gene has CDR1 SGHTA and CDR2 FQGNSA. The CDR3 extends over 15 amino acids. The CDR3 region is CASSLVTGGKETQYF. CDR3 in DNA: TGTGCCAGCAGCTTAGTAACAGGGGGCAAGGAGACCCAGTACTTC. The variable domain in full, completed from reference TRBV7-2 and TRBJ2-5, reads GAGVSQSPSNKVTEKGKDVELRCDPISGHTALYWYRQSLGQGLEFLIYFQGNSAPDKSGLPSDRFSAERTGGSVSTLTIQRTQQEDSAVYLCASSLVTGGKETQYFGPGTRLLVL.